This entry concerns a single T cell receptor (beta chain). The antigen is not known. Profiling relied on immunoSEQ multiplex PCR, and the TCRdb table lists in-frame clones only, not all of them. In the table there are tens of thousands of clones, approximately 93% of which are singletons. These data come from a study of Tregs in tolerant kidney transplant recipients. Study-level findings and limits: Tolerant patients' donor-specific Tregs expanded beyond overall Tregs, suggesting antigen-driven growth.

Related graft donors supplied nonmyeloablative bone marrow transplants, and mixed chimerism was transient. Unstimulated Tregs (CD4+CD25+CD127-) and CD4+CD25- non-Tregs were sorted from PBMCs. CDR3 size: 14 residues. Germline lookup yields CDR1 SGHNT and CDR2 YENEEA. The V gene end was trimmed by 5 bases and the J gene end by 3 bases; junction bases not matched to a gene: 6. Here the sequenced sample was CD4+ T cells from blood (PBMCs), taken 12 months after the transplant. The chain couples TRBV11-3 to TRBJ2-7; 8 bases are a match to TRBD2. The TCR was taken from a human patient who received a combined kidney and bone marrow transplant. Some T cells may be graft donor cells. The CDR3 sequence is CASSTSGGDYEQYF. Written as DNA, the CDR3 is TGTGCCAGCAGCACTAGCGGAGGGGACTACGAGCAGTACTTC.